The 17 T cell receptor beta chains below were found in one sample sequenced in a study of blood T cells in healthy people across ages. A second about 7 to 12 cycle PCR used barcoded and J-beta primers. MiXCR, applied by TCRdb to the 5' RACE reads, yields one record per CDR3 protein. The table includes around 1,900,000 distinct CDR3 sequences, 39% detected once. Sequenced input: blood. The receptor set was obtained from a human donor in good health.

In its sample, this clonotype was seen a few times. The rearrangement uses TRBV7-8 and TRBJ2-5, with 12 positions matching TRBD1. The better agreement between TRBJ2-7 and the DNA end casts doubt on the J call. The germline gives CDR1 SGHVS, CDR2 FQNEAQ. This CDR3 contains 15 residues. The CDR3 nucleotides read TGTGCCAGCAGCTATTTTGGGACAGGGGGCGGCGAGCAGTACTTC. It encodes CASSYFGTGGGEQYF.

The J gene is TRBJ2-3, the V gene TRBV7-2; tentatively, D is TRBD2 (7 bases). The CDR3 extends over 15 amino acids. CDR1 SGHTA and CDR2 FQGNSA come from the germline V gene. V lost 2 bases and J lost 2, with 11 bases in between. The CDR3 sequence is CASSLMRGPTDTQYF. As DNA, the CDR3 is TGTGCCAGCAGCTTAATGCGGGGGCCCACAGATACGCAGTATTTT. Supplemented by reference TRBV7-2 and TRBJ2-3, the full variable domain reads GAGVSQSPSNKVTEKGKDVELRCDPISGHTALYWYRQSLGQGLEFLIYFQGNSAPDKSGLPSDRFSAERTGGSVSTLTIQRTQQEDSAVYLCASSLMRGPTDTQYFGPGTRLTVL.

Many counts were recorded for this clonotype. The CDR3 nucleotides are TGCGCCAGCAGCTTGGGACAGTTGTTAGCCAAAAACATTCAGTACTTC. It yields the protein CASSLGQLLAKNIQYF. The rearrangement joins TRBV5-1 to TRBJ2-4; possible D gene TRBD1, 5 bases. There are 16 residues in the CDR3. The germline gives CDR1 SGHRS, CDR2 YFSETQ. Trimming removed 0 bases from V and 0 bases from J, with 10 bases in between. The full variable domain, its missing parts supplied by reference TRBV5-1 and TRBJ2-4, is KAGVTQTPRYLIKTRGQQVTLSCSPISGHRSVSWYQQTPGQGLQFLFEYFSETQRNKGNFPGRFSGRQFSNSRSEMNVSTLELGDSALYLCASSLGQLLAKNIQYFGAGTRLSVL.

This chain connects TRBV14 to TRBJ2-1, with 8 bases aligning to TRBD1. The CDR3 has 13 amino acids. In germline, CDR1 is SGHDN, CDR2 FVKESK. V trimming: 4 bases; J trimming: 9 bases; junction bases outside the gene matches: 5. CDR3 sequence reads: CASSLIQGAEQFF. For the CDR3, the DNA is TGTGCCAGCAGCCTAATTCAGGGGGCTGAGCAGTTCTTC.

This chain uses TRBV7-2 with TRBJ2-6; D is unresolved. The V gene lost 9 bases and the J gene lost 1 base, with 10 bases spanning the gap. The CDR3 sequence is 14 residues long. From germline, CDR1 is SGHTA and CDR2 FQGNSA. The CDR3 region has the DNA TGTGCCAGTCTTGGGTTGTCTGGGGCCAACGTCCTGACTTTC. This encodes CASLGLSGANVLTF.

The CDR3: CSVGWAGDTEAFF. The DNA for the CDR3 is TGCAGCGTTGGGTGGGCAGGGGACACTGAAGCTTTCTTT. V is TRBV29-1 and J is TRBJ1-1; weak D call: TRBD1 (6 bases). Germline CDR1 and CDR2: SQVTM and ANQGSEA. The CDR3 spans 13 residues. Trimming took off 4 bases at V and 3 bases at J, with 12 bases between the two ends.

This clonotype was seen only a few times. CDR3 DNA sequence: TGTGCCAGCAGCCAAGGCATCAGGCGCTACGAGCAGTACTTC. It encodes CASSQGIRRYEQYF. The chain employs TRBV3-1 and TRBJ2-7; D is uncertain. Germline values: CDR1 LGHDT, CDR2 YNNKEL (reference sequence). This CDR3 region has 14 residues. V lost 1 base, J lost 3 bases, and 10 bases lay in between.

The chain is built from TRBV7-2 and TRBJ2-3; TRBD2 agrees at 10 bases. Germline V CDR1 and CDR2: SGHTA, FQGNSA. V dropped 5 bases and J dropped 4; count of bases not matched to a gene: 18. The CDR3 covers 19 residues. The CDR3 DNA reads as TGTGCCAGCAGCGTCCCGGGACTAGCGATACAGGGGGATCCAGATACGCAGTATTTT. It translates to CASSVPGLAIQGDPDTQYF.

The rearrangement uses TRBV6-6 and TRBJ2-3, with 8 bases fitting TRBD2. V was pared by 2 bases and J by 5 bases, with 6 bases of the junction left unmatched. Looked up from germline, CDR1 is MNHNY and CDR2 is SVGAGI (reference sequence). The CDR3 loop spans 15 amino acids. The CDR3 nucleotides are TGTGCCAGCAGTTACGCCGGGGGGGCCGGAGATACGCAGTATTTT. It is translated as CASSYAGGAGDTQYF.

This clonotype was detected only a few times. This rearrangement joins TRBV7-8 to TRBJ1-1; D gene unclear. Germline V gene lookup returns CDR1 SGHVS and CDR2 FQNEAQ. V was trimmed by 3 bases and J by 0 bases, leaving 11 bases between them. CDR3 length: 15 residues. The CDR3 nucleotides read TGTGCCAGCAGCTTCGACGGTTTCATGAACACTGAAGCTTTCTTT. It is translated as CASSFDGFMNTEAFF.

This clonotype was observed a few times. The chain couples TRBV4-2 to TRBJ1-2; 7 bases are a match to TRBD1. The CDR3 contains 15 residues. With V trimmed by 4 bases and J by 8 bases, 13 bases remained unmatched. From germline, CDR1 is LGHNA and CDR2 YNFKEQ. The CDR3 sequence is CASSRTGTATFGYTF. The CDR3 nucleotides read TGTGCCAGCAGCCGCACCGGGACAGCCACATTCGGCTACACCTTC.

This clonotype was detected only a few times. The rearrangement joins TRBV6-5 to TRBJ2-3; 12 positions match TRBD2. Trimming at V came to 2 bases and at J to 5 bases, leaving 5 bases not matched to a gene. This CDR3 has 16 residues. The germline V gene has CDR1 MNHEY and CDR2 SVGAGI. This CDR3 is CASSYTSGGHGDTQYF. The DNA of the CDR3 is TGTGCCAGCAGTTACACTAGCGGGGGGCACGGAGATACGCAGTATTTT.

The chain is built from TRBV9 and TRBJ2-5; 13 bases are shared with TRBD2. CDR3 length equals 16 residues. Trimming took 0 bases from V and 4 from J; bases not matched to a gene: 3. Germline V CDR1 and CDR2: SGDLS, YYNGEE. CDR3 amino acids: CASSVGGLAGLETQYF. CDR3 DNA sequence: TGTGCCAGCAGCGTAGGGGGACTAGCGGGACTAGAGACCCAGTACTTC.

The chain couples TRBV9 to TRBJ1-6; 7 bases align to TRBD1. The CDR3 is 12 residues long. The ends lost 6 bases at V and 8 bases at J; junction bases unmatched: 2. From germline, CDR1 is SGDLS and CDR2 YYNGEE. CDR3 in amino acids: CASTQGDSPLHF. The DNA of the CDR3 is TGTGCCAGCACTCAGGGGGATTCACCCCTCCACTTT.

This clonotype has just a few counts. This chain joins TRBV2 and TRBJ2-5; 7 nucleotides align to TRBD2. The junction had 15 bases not matched to a gene; V was cut back by 9 bases and J by 5 bases. The CDR3 consists of 15 residues. Germline values: CDR1 SNHLY, CDR2 FYNNEI. The chain's CDR3 is CASALPGGPRETQYF. The CDR3 bases are TGTGCCAGTGCCCTCCCGGGGGGTCCGAGGGAGACCCAGTACTTC.

This clonotype appeared a few times. The J gene is TRBJ1-6, the V gene TRBV27; 9 bases align to TRBD1. CDR3 length: 15 amino acids. V gave up 7 bases and J gave up 5 bases; unmatched junction bases: 6. Germline CDR1 reads MNHEY; CDR2 reads SMNVEV (reference sequence). CDR3 protein: CASTTRQGDNSPLHF. In nucleotides, the CDR3 is TGTGCCAGCACCACCAGACAGGGGGATAATTCACCCCTCCACTTT.

This clonotype was seen only a few times. The chain carries TRBV20-1 and TRBJ2-7, with TRBD2 as a possible D gene (5 bases). The CDR3 spans 11 residues. Germline CDR1 is DFQATT and CDR2 is SNEGSKA (reference sequence). The V end was cut by 6 bases, the J end by 2 bases, with 8 bases between. The CDR3 protein is CSAFGTYEQYF. The CDR3 DNA is TGCAGTGCCTTCGGGACCTACGAGCAGTACTTC.